This paragraph reports one T cell receptor beta chain. Amplified regions were TCR beta CDR3 sequences from RNA transcripts. The HTBI primer set served for first-round RT-PCR of the TCR CDR3. TCRdb processed the multiplex PCR reads anew with MiXCR; each CDR3 protein has one entry. The table shows more than 550,000 distinct CDR3 sequences, with approximately 18% occurring only once. Patients were excluded for uncontrolled infection, other autoimmune disease, pregnancy or lactation. The data are from a study of T cells in Graves' hyperthyroidism and ophthalmopathy. This receptor was taken from a woman in her forties or fifties with Graves' hyperthyroidism that later progressed to Graves' ophthalmopathy. Sample: blood.

The CDR3 protein is CASSQVAKRGWDAKSSGANVLTF. The CDR3 region has the DNA TGTGCCAGCAGCCAAGTGGCTAAGAGGGGGTGGGACGCTAAGAGCTCTGGGGCCAACGTCCTGACTTTC. The chain recombines TRBV14 with TRBJ2-6, with D perhaps TRBD1 (6 bases). CDR3 size: 23 residues. Trimming removed 1 base at V and 0 bases at J, with 28 bases between. Germline CDR1 SGHDN, CDR2 FVKESK.